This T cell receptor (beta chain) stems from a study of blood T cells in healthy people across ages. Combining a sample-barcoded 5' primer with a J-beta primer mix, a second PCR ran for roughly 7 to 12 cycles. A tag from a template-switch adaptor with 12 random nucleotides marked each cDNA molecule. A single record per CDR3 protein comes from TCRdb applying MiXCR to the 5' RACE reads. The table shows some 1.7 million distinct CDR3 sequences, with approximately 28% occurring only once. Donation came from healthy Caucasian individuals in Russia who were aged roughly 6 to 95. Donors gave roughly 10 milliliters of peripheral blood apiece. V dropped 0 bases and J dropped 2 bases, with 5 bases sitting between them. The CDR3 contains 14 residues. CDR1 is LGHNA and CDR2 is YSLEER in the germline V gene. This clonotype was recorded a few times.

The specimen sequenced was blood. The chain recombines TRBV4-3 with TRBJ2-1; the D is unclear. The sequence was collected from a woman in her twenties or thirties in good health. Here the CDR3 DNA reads TGCGCCAGCAGCCAAGAAAATGCCTACAATGAGCAGTTCTTC. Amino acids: CASSQENAYNEQFF.